Detailed here is one T cell receptor beta chain. Antigen unknown. Profiling relied on immunoSEQ multiplex PCR, and the TCRdb table lists in-frame clones only, not all of them. Of about 83,000 clones in the sample, roughly 89% were seen once. These data come from a study of graft-versus-host responses after intestinal transplantation. As for the study in general: Among the recipients, transplants were multivisceral, liver-intestinal, or isolated intestinal. Study-level findings and limits: Researchers found peak circulating GvH clone levels linked to early post-transplant HvG declines. Detected in recipient marrow were GvH clones, some of which were first observed in ileum or blood. Allograft clonal ratios (graft-versus-host to host-versus-graft) were high in patients who had graft-donor T cell macrochimerism.

Trimming stripped 6 bases from V and 4 bases from J, with 7 bases between. The CDR3 sequence is 11 residues long. The germline V gene encodes CDR1 MNHEY and CDR2 SVGAGI. The TCR sequence derives from a human donor who received an intestinal transplant. V and J are TRBV6-5 and TRBJ2-7; no clear D gene. The material sequenced was unstimulated CD4+ T cells sorted from spleen or lymph node cells, taken before intestinal transplant. In DNA, the CDR3 is TGTGCCAGCAGGTTGCGGTACGAGCAGTACTTC. Translated: CASRLRYEQYF.